The 18 T cell receptor beta chains below come from one sample, sequenced in a study of T cells in Graves' hyperthyroidism and ophthalmopathy. TCR beta CDR3 regions were amplified from RNA transcripts. HTBI primers drove first-round RT-PCR of the TCR CDR3. One entry per CDR3 protein, called by TCRdb with MiXCR from the multiplex PCR reads. The table lists hundreds of thousands of distinct CDR3 sequences, 14% of them singletons, with 9.5% to 13% in the top ten. The sample consisted of blood. The source is a woman aged 18-35 years with Graves' hyperthyroidism.

A few counts support this clonotype. Just one base apart from a much larger clone, this may be a read error. A read error is likely, as this CDR3 ends without the conserved phenylalanine or tryptophan. This chain connects TRBV2 to TRBJ2-3; D might be TRBD2 (6 bases). Germline CDR1 reads SNHLY; CDR2 reads FYNNEI. Between the trimmed V and J ends, which lost 4 bases and 4 bases, there was a span of 15 bases. The CDR3 covers 15 residues. The CDR3 sequence: CASSATGDRADTQYL. CDR3 nucleotides: TGTGCCAGCAGTGCCACGGGAGATAGGGCAGATACGCAGTATCTT.

This clonotype was seen repeatedly, ten times or more. The gene calls are TRBV7-6 and TRBJ2-1; 10 bases match TRBD2. CDR3 size: 15 residues. Germline assignment: CDR1 SGHVS and CDR2 FNYEAQ. The V and J ends lost 3 bases and 7 bases, in that order; junction bases with no gene match: 6. The CDR3 spells CASSFLAGESNEQFF. CDR3 nucleotide sequence: TGTGCCAGCAGCTTCCTAGCGGGAGAGTCGAATGAGCAGTTCTTC.

This chain connects TRBV12-3 or TRBV12-4 to TRBJ1-2; the D is unclear. Trimming stripped 7 bases from V and 4 bases from J, with 10 bases between. This CDR3 comprises 12 residues. CDR3 in amino acids: CASTLGAYGYTF. The CDR3 DNA is TGTGCCAGCACCCTGGGAGCCTATGGCTACACCTTC.

This clonotype has only a few counts. This rearrangement joins TRBV12-3 or TRBV12-4 to TRBJ2-3; 7 bases agree with TRBD1. The junction had 10 bases not matched to a gene; V was cut back by 5 bases and J by 5 bases. CDR3 length equals 15 residues. Written as DNA, the CDR3 is TGTGCCAGCAGTCTGGGGGACAGTTCTTTAGATACGCAGTATTTT. Translated, it gives CASSLGDSSLDTQYF.

This chain uses TRBV13 with TRBJ1-1; D perhaps matches TRBD1 (6 bases). Trimming left V 5 bases short and J 6 bases short, with 19 bases between. In germline, CDR1 is PRHDT, CDR2 FYEKMQ (reference sequence). This CDR3 contains 15 residues. Here the CDR3 reads CASSRWDIGRAEAFF. The CDR3 region has the DNA TGTGCCAGCAGCCGCTGGGACATCGGTCGAGCTGAAGCTTTCTTT.

A remark on this clonotype: Sequence at one end of the junction differs from germline and may be a read error. J is TRBJ2-1 and V is TRBV6-1; D perhaps matches TRBD2 (6 bases). Germline CDR1 and CDR2: MNHNS and SASEGT. The CDR3 sequence is 15 residues long. Here the CDR3 DNA reads TGTGCCAGCAGGGCGGGATCTACGAGGTACAATGGGCAGCTCTTC. Its protein is CASRAGSTRYNGQLF.

The chain joins TRBV2 to TRBJ1-6, with 9 bases lining up with TRBD1. With V trimmed by 11 bases and J by 6 bases, 5 bases remained unmatched. Germline V gene data show CDR1 as SNHLY and CDR2 as FYNNEI. This CDR3 has 13 amino acids. CDR3 coding DNA: TGTGCCGGCCACAGGGGGCGTAATTCACCCCTCCACTTT. Translated: CAGHRGRNSPLHF.

This clonotype appeared many times. CDR3 region: CASSITSGSYVSDTQYF. CDR3 coding DNA: TGTGCCAGCAGCATAACTAGCGGGAGCTATGTTTCGGATACGCAGTATTTT. V and J are TRBV7-2 and TRBJ2-3; TRBD2 matches 11 bases. The CDR3 runs 17 residues. J was trimmed by 6 bases and V by 5 bases; bases with no gene match: 13. Germline loops: CDR1 SGHTA, CDR2 FQGNSA.

In its sample, this clonotype was seen a few times. The chain recombines TRBV29-1 with TRBJ1-4; the D is unclear. Germline values: CDR1 SQVTM, CDR2 ANQGSEA. The CDR3 extends over 13 amino acids. Trimming pared 5 bases from V and 0 bases from J, leaving 7 bases between. Written as DNA, the CDR3 is TGCAGCGTTCGAGTATCAACTAATGAAAAACTGTTTTTT. Its protein product is CSVRVSTNEKLFF.

This clonotype showed up just a few times. V gene TRBV6-1 combines with J gene TRBJ2-7; D ambiguous. CDR3 length: 13 amino acids. V shed 7 bases and J shed 4 bases, with 14 bases lying between them. Germline-derived CDR1 and CDR2 are MNHNS and SASEGT. The CDR3 here is CASTAPMIYEQYF. The CDR3 DNA is TGTGCCAGCACTGCCCCAATGATTTACGAGCAGTACTTC.

The sample holds many counts of this clonotype. The chain employs TRBV11-2 and TRBJ2-7, with 8 bases aligning to TRBD2. CDR1 and CDR2 from the germline V gene are SGHAT and FQNNGV. V lost 4 bases and J lost 7; bases outside the gene matches: 24. The CDR3 covers 19 residues. CDR3 nucleotides: TGTGCCAGCAGCTCCTCCTCCGGGAGGGGCCCTCGAATGGGGAGGGAGCAGTACTTC. This encodes CASSSSSGRGPRMGREQYF.

The rearrangement uses TRBV6-1 and TRBJ2-7, with D possibly matching TRBD2 (5 bases). The germline V gene encodes CDR1 MNHNS and CDR2 SASEGT. Deletions cut 7 bases from V and 4 bases from J, with 17 bases between. This CDR3 has 14 residues. The CDR3 sequence: CASTKAARWYEQYF. DNA for the CDR3: TGTGCCAGCACCAAAGCGGCCCGGTGGTACGAGCAGTACTTC.

This clonotype was seen repeatedly, ten times or more. V and J are TRBV28 and TRBJ1-1, with 11 bases identical to TRBD1. Trimming removed 3 bases from V and 5 bases from J; junction bases left unmatched: 5. CDR1 MDHEN and CDR2 SYDVKM come from the germline V gene. The CDR3 extends over 15 amino acids. The CDR3 is CASSFGQGAGTEAFF. The CDR3 nucleotides read TGTGCCAGCAGTTTCGGACAGGGGGCGGGTACTGAAGCTTTCTTT.

About this clonotype itself: Mismatch with germline at one junction end may stem from a read error. The chain couples TRBV20-1 to TRBJ2-1, with 7 bases identical to TRBD2. Germline CDR1 DFQATT, CDR2 SNEGSKA (reference sequence). The CDR3 is 15 residues long. CDR3 sequence reads: CSANAGASRFDEQSF. The CDR3 DNA follows: TGCAGTGCTAATGCGGGAGCCTCCCGGTTCGATGAGCAGTCCTTC.

This clonotype was counted a few times. This chain uses TRBV27 with TRBJ2-2; the D gene could be TRBD1 or TRBD2 (5 bases each). Trimming shortened V by 9 bases and J by 0 bases, and 11 bases separated the two germline ends. CDR1 is MNHEY, CDR2 SMNVEV, per germline (reference sequence). This CDR3 has 14 amino acids. The CDR3 DNA sequence: TGTGCCAGTGCCGGGACGCCGAACACCGGGGAGCTGTTTTTT. Translated: CASAGTPNTGELFF.

This clonotype was observed a few times. The chain couples TRBV30 to TRBJ1-4; 11 positions agree with TRBD1. V lost 3 bases and J lost 6; bases outside the gene matches: 9. The germline V gene has CDR1 GTSNPN and CDR2 SVGIG (reference sequence). The CDR3 spans 16 residues. CDR3 region: CAWSPSSGQGDEKLFF. The DNA of the CDR3 is TGTGCCTGGAGCCCCTCATCGGGACAGGGGGATGAAAAACTGTTTTTT.

This clonotype was recorded at least ten times. The chain links TRBV20-1 to TRBJ2-3; D might be TRBD2 (5 bases). Germline loops: CDR1 DFQATT, CDR2 SNEGSKA (reference sequence). Trimming left V 7 bases short and J 4 bases short, with 12 bases between. The CDR3 totals 12 residues. CDR3 region: CSVETRADTQYF. The CDR3 DNA reads TGCAGTGTCGAAACTAGAGCAGATACGCAGTATTTT.

This clonotype was seen many times. This chain joins TRBV27 and TRBJ2-6, with D maybe TRBD2 (6 bases). V gave up 6 bases and J gave up 0 bases, with 12 bases separating them. This CDR3 comprises 16 residues. Germline V gene sequence: CDR1 MNHEY, CDR2 SMNVEV (reference sequence). The chain's CDR3 is CASSSPGGSGANVLTF. CDR3 nucleotide sequence: TGTGCCAGCAGCTCCCCCGGGGGCTCTGGGGCCAACGTCCTGACTTTC. Supplemented by reference TRBV27 and TRBJ2-6, the full variable domain reads EAQVTQNPRYLITVTGKKLTVTCSQNMNHEYMSWYRQDPGLGLRQIYYSMNVEVTDKGDVPEGYKVSRKEKRNFPLILESPSPNQTSLYFCASSSPGGSGANVLTFGAGSRLTVL.